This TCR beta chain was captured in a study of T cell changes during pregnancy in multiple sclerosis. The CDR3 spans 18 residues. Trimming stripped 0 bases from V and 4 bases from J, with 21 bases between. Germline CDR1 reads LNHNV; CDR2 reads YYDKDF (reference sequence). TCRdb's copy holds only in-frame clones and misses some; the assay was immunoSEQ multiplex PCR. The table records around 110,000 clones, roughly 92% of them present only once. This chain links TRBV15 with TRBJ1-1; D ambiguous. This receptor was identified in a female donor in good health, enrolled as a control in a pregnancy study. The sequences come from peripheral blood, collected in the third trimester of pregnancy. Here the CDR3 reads CATSRERGGVGSGTEAFF. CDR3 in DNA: TGTGCCACCAGCAGAGAGAGAGGTGGTGTGGGGAGTGGCACTGAAGCTTTCTTT.